This TCR beta chain was profiled in a study of CD4+ T cells in melanoma. TCRdb's table, derived via immunoSEQ multiplex PCR, lists solely in-frame clones and lacks some. The data contain some 9,600 clones, over 70% of them singletons. Overall study findings and caveats: Diverse differentiation states were reported for melanoma neoantigen-specific CD4+ T cells. A reported correlation linked neoantigen-specific CD4+ T cells to CD8+, macrophage and B cell function.

V lost 5 bases, J lost 6 bases, and 17 bases lay in between. The CDR3 is 15 residues long. Germline assignment: CDR1 SGHNT and CDR2 YENEEA. By sample fraction, this clone is medium-sized. Its antigen remains unidentified. The source of this sequence is a human donor with melanoma. V is TRBV11-3 and J is TRBJ2-1; possibly TRBD1 or TRBD2 for D (5 bases each). The sample consisted of cells from a culture (not recorded whether cultured in vitro). DNA for the CDR3: TGTGCCAGCAGCCTGGGACCAACTAATATCAATGAGCAGTTCTTC. Amino acid sequence: CASSLGPTNINEQFF.